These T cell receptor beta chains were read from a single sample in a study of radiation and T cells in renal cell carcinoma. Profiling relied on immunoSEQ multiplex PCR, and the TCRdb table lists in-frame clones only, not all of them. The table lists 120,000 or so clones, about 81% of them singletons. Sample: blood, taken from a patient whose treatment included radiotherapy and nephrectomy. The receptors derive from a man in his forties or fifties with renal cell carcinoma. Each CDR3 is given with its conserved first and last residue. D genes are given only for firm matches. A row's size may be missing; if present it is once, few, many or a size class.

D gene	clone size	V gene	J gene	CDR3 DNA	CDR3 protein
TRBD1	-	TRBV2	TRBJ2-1	TGTGCCAGCAGCGACAGGGGCAATGAGCAGTTCTTC	CASSDRGNEQFF
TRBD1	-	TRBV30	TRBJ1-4	TGTGCCTGGAGAGAGACAGGGGGCAATGAAAAACTGTTTTTT	CAWRETGGNEKLFF
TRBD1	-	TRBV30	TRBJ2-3	TGTGCCTGGAGTGTCCCGGACAGGGCCGTTCGAGATACGCAGTATTTT	CAWSVPDRAVRDTQYF
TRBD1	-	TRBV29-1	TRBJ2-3	TGCAGCTCCTCGGGACAGGGTGCCACAGATACGCAGTATTTT	CSSSGQGATDTQYF
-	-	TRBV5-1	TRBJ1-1	TGCGCCAGCAGCTTGGTTGGGGGTGGGGACACTGAAGCTTTCTTT	CASSLVGGGDTEAFF
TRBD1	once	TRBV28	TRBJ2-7	TGTGCCAGCAGTTATGGGACAGGGGGCTACGAGCAGTACTTC	CASSYGTGGYEQYF
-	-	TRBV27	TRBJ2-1	TGTGCCAGCAAGGGTCTCGATAAGGCTGAGCAGTTCTTC	CASKGLDKAEQFF
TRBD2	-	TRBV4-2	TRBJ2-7	TGTGCCAGCAGCCAAGATCTGACTAGCGGGGGACTGAACTACGAGCAGTACTTC	CASSQDLTSGGLNYEQYF
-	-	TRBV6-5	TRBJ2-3	TGTGCCAGCAGTTACGGGCGGGGTCGCACAGATACGCAGTATTTT	CASSYGRGRTDTQYF
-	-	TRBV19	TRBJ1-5	TGTGCCAGTAGTGGGACCGACTATTATAATCAGCCCCAGCATTTT	CASSGTDYYNQPQHF
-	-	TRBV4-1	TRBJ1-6	TGCGCCAGCAGCCCCGGGAGTTATGCTAATAATTCACCCCTCCACTTT	CASSPGSYANNSPLHF
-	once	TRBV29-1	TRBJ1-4	TGCAGCGAAAAGTTGGCTGCAACTAATGAAAAACTGTTTTTT	CSEKLAATNEKLFF
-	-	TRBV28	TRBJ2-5	TGTGCCAGCAGTTTAGGGCTCCCGGAGACCCAGTACTTC	CASSLGLPETQYF
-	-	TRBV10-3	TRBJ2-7	TGTGCCATCAGTTCTGCGAGAGGGGAGCAGTACTTC	CAISSARGEQYF
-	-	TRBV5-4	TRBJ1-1	TGTGCCAGCAGTCTTAACTTGGGAGGTCTAACTGAAGCTTTCTTT	CASSLNLGGLTEAFF
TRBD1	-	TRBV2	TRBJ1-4	TGTGCCAGCAGCCCGGGACAGGGGGCCTCGGAGGGTGAAAAACTGTTTTTT	CASSPGQGASEGEKLFF
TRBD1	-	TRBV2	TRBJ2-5	TGTGCCAGCATAGGGACAGTGGAGACCCAGTACTTC	CASIGTVETQYF
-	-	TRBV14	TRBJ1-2	TGTGCCAGCCCACAGGTGAGGTATGGCTACACCTTC	CASPQVRYGYTF
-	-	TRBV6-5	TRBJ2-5	TGTGCCAGCAGTTACTCCGCACAGTTCAAGGGAGAGACCCAGTACTTC	CASSYSAQFKGETQYF
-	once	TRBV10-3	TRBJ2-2	TGTGCCATCTGGAAAAACACCGGGGAGCTGTTTTTT	CAIWKNTGELFF
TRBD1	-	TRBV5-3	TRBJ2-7	TGTGCCAGAAGCTTGATTGGGGGACAGGGGCCAGTCGACGGTCCGACTAATTTCTACGAGCAGTACTTC	CARSLIGGQGPVDGPTNFYEQYF
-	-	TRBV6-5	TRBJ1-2	TGTGCCACCCGAAGGGCGGGAGTGAACTATGGCTACACCTTC	CATRRAGVNYGYTF
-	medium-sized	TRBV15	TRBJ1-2	TGTGCCACCAGCAGAGATCTGGAGCGGAGTCACTATGGCTACACCTTC	CATSRDLERSHYGYTF
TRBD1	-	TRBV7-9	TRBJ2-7	TGTGCCAGCAGCAAGTTGGGGGGATCGGGGACAGGGTCCGTCGAGCAGTACTTC	CASSKLGGSGTGSVEQYF
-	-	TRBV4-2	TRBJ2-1	TGTGCCAGCAGCCCTGGGGGGGCAGCGGGAAATAATGAGCAGTTCTTC	CASSPGGAAGNNEQFF
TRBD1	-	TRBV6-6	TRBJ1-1	TGTGCCAGCACCCCCAGGGGACAGGCGCTTGAAGCTTTCTTT	CASTPRGQALEAFF
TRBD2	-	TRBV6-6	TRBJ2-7	TGTGCCAGCTCTGACGGGAGGGCCCACGAGCAGTACTTC	CASSDGRAHEQYF
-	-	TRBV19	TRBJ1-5	TGTGCCAGTAGTATAGTAGACAATAATCAGCCCCAGCATTTT	CASSIVDNNQPQHF
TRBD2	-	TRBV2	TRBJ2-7	TGTGCCAGCAGTCCCACTAGCGACTACGAGCAGTACTTC	CASSPTSDYEQYF
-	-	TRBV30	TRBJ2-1	TGTGCCTGGAGTGTAGGTTTGGTCGTCTTCTTC	CAWSVGLVVFF
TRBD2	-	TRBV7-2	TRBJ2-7	TGTGCCAGCAGCTTACTCGGGAGGGTCAACTCCTACGAGCAGTACTTC	CASSLLGRVNSYEQYF
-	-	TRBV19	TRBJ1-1	TGTGCCAGTAGTATCGTTGGATTAACTGAAGCTTTCTTT	CASSIVGLTEAFF
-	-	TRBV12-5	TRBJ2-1	TGTGCTAGTGTTGAGAGCGGCAGCTCCTACAATGAGCAGTTCTTC	CASVESGSSYNEQFF
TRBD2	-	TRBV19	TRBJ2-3	TGTGCCAGCCAGAGAGCGGGGACTAGCACAGATACGCAGTATTTT	CASQRAGTSTDTQYF
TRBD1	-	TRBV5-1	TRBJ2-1	TGCGCCAGCAGCTTGGCCGGGGGGACAGGGTTCAATGAGCAGTTCTTC	CASSLAGGTGFNEQFF
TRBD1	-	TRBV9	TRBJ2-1	TGTGCCAGCAGCGTAGATCCGGGACAGGCCTACAATGAGCAGTTCTTC	CASSVDPGQAYNEQFF
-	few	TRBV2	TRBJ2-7	TGTGCCAGCAGTGAAACCCCTGCTGGAACCTACGAGCAGTACTTC	CASSETPAGTYEQYF
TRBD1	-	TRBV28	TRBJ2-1	TGTGCCAGCAGTCTGGCTACCGGTGGGACAGGATACAATGAGCAGTTCTTC	CASSLATGGTGYNEQFF
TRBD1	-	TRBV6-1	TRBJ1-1	TGTGCCAGCAGTGCCTTGACAGGGGGCTACACTGAAGCTTTCTTT	CASSALTGGYTEAFF
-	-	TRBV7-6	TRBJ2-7	TGTGCCAGCAGCTTTGGCACCCAGTACGAGCAGTACTTC	CASSFGTQYEQYF
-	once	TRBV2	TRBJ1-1	TGTGCCAGCAGTTCCTTGCGGGCCACTGAAGCTTTCTTT	CASSSLRATEAFF
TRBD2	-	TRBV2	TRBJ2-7	TGTGCCAGCAGTGTATTAGCGGGGTTGGAGTACTTC	CASSVLAGLEYF
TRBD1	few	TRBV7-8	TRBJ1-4	TGTGCCAGCAGCTTAGTTGTGACAGGGTCAAGTGAAAAACTGTTTTTT	CASSLVVTGSSEKLFF
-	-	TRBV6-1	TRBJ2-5	TGTGCCAGCAGTGAAGTTCCCTCGGCTGGAATAGGGGTATTAGAGACCCAGTACTTC	CASSEVPSAGIGVLETQYF
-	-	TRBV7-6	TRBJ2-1	TGTGCCAGCAGCTTAGTCGCTCCCCCGAGCAATGAGCAGTTCTTC	CASSLVAPPSNEQFF
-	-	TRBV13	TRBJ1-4	TGTGCCAGCAGACAGGGTTTTTGGGCTAATGAAAAACTGTTTTTT	CASRQGFWANEKLFF
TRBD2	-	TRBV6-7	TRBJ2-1	TGTGCCAGCAGCCGTCTAGCGGGGCATTACAATGAGCAGTTCTTC	CASSRLAGHYNEQFF
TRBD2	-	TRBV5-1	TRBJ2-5	TGCGCCAGCAGCTTGGGAGTTAGCGGGGGGAGGTCGGAGACCCAGTACTTC	CASSLGVSGGRSETQYF
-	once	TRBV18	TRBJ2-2	TGTGCCAGCTCACCTTACGGAAAGGCGGGGCTTTCTCCCGGGGAGCTGTTTTTT	CASSPYGKAGLSPGELFF
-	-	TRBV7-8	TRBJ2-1	TGTGCCAGCAGCTTAGCTATTGGAGAGCAGTTCTTC	CASSLAIGEQFF
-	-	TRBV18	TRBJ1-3	TGTGCCAGCTCACCACCAGGCTCTGGAAACACCATATATTTT	CASSPPGSGNTIYF
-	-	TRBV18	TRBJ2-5	TGTGCCAGCTCCCCGCAGGGAAGCGAGGAGACCCAGTACTTC	CASSPQGSEETQYF
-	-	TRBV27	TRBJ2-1	TGTGCCAGCAGGTGGGGCGGGGAGCAGTTCTTC	CASRWGGEQFF